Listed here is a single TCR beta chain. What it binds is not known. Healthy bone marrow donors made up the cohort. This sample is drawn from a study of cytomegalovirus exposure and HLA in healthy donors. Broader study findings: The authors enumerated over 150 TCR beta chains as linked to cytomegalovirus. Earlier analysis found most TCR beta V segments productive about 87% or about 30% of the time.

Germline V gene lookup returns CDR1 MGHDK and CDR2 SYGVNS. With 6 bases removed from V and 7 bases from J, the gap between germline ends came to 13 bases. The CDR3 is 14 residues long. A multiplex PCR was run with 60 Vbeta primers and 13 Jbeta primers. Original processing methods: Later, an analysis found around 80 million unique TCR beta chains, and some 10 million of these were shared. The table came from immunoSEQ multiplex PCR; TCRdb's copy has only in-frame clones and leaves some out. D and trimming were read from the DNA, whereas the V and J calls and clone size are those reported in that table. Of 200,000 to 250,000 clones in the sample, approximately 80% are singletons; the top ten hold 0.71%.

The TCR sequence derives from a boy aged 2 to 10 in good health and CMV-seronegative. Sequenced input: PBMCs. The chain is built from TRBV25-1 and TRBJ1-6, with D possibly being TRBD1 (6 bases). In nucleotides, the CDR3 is TGTGCCAGCAGCGGACAGACGCAGAATTCACCCCTCCACTTT. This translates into CASSGQTQNSPLHF.